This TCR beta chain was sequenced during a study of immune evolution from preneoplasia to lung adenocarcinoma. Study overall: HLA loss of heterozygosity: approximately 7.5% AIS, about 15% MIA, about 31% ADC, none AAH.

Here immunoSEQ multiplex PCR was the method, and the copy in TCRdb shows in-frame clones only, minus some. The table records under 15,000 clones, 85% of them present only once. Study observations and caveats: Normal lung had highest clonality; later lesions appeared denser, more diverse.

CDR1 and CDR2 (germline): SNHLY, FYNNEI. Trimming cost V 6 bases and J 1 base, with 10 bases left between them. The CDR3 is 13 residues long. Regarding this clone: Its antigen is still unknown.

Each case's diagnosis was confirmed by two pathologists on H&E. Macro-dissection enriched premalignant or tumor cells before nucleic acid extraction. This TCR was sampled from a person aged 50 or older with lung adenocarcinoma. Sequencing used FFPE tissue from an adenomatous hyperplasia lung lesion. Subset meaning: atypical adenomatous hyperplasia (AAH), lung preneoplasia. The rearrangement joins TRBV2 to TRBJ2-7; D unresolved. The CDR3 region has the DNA TGTGCCAGCAGACGGCAGTTTTCCTACGAGCAGTACTTC. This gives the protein CASRRQFSYEQYF.